Listed here are 11 T cell receptor beta chains from one sample, sequenced in a study of preoperative IRX-2 immunotherapy in early breast cancer. Treatment reported: preoperative locoregional IRX-2 cytokine immunotherapy. Profiled with immunoSEQ multiplex PCR; TCRdb holds only in-frame clones, not every one. The repertoire has 30,000 or so clones, 90% of them found once; the top ten carry 8.5% to 10%. Sampling was carried out from a patient treated with IRX-2 immunotherapy. The receptors shown here come from a human donor with breast cancer.

V gene TRBV10-2 combines with J gene TRBJ1-5; D is perhaps TRBD1 (6 bases). The CDR3 is made up of 15 amino acids. Per germline, CDR1 WSHSY and CDR2 SAAADI. Trimming stripped 11 bases from V and 2 bases from J, with 19 bases between. In DNA form, the CDR3 reads TGCGCCGGCACCTCTGGGGGCGCAGGCAATCAGCCCCAGCATTTT. This gives the protein CAGTSGGAGNQPQHF.

CDR3 region: CASSLEPGLHNEQFF. CDR3 nucleotide sequence: TGCGCCAGCAGCTTGGAGCCCGGACTACACAATGAGCAGTTCTTC. This rearrangement joins TRBV5-1 to TRBJ2-1; tentative D call: TRBD2 (6 bases). The CDR3 sequence is 15 residues long. Looked up from germline, CDR1 is SGHRS and CDR2 is YFSETQ. The V gene lost 0 bases and the J gene lost 5 bases, with 12 bases spanning the gap.

The chain combines TRBV19 with TRBJ1-5, with D possibly matching TRBD1 (5 bases). V gave up 5 bases and J gave up 11 bases, with 13 bases separating them. The CDR3 is made up of 12 amino acids. CDR1 and CDR2 (germline): LNHDA, SQIVND (reference sequence). In DNA form, the CDR3 reads TGTGCCAGTAGTTTATGGGGCGCCTCCCAGCATTTT. Translated: CASSLWGASQHF. The full variable domain, completed using reference TRBV19 and TRBJ1-5, is DGGITQSPKYLFRKEGQNVTLSCEQNLNHDAMYWYRQDPGQGLRLIYYSQIVNDFQKGDIAEGYSVSREKKESFPLTVTSAQKNPTAFYLCASSLWGASQHFGDGTRLSIL.

The rearrangement uses TRBV5-6 and TRBJ1-5; possible D gene TRBD1, 6 bases. The CDR3 contains 14 residues. Trimming cost V 3 bases and J 3 bases, with 10 bases left between them. CDR1 is SGHDT, CDR2 YYEEEE, per germline. For the CDR3, the DNA is TGTGCCAGCAGCTCGTACAGGGCCAATCAGCCCCAGCATTTT. Protein sequence: CASSSYRANQPQHF. The entire variable domain, with the rest obtained from reference TRBV5-6 and TRBJ1-5, is as follows: DAGVTQSPTHLIKTRGQQVTLRCSPKSGHDTVSWYQQALGQGPQFIFQYYEEEERQRGNFPDRFSGHQFPNYSSELNVNALLLGDSALYLCASSSYRANQPQHFGDGTRLSIL.

The CDR3 bases are TGTGCCAGCAAACTAGCGGGGCCAGAGACCCAGTACTTC. Protein product: CASKLAGPETQYF. This chain joins TRBV6-1 and TRBJ2-5; 10 positions agree with TRBD2. Germline V lookup: CDR1 MNHNS, CDR2 SASEGT. The CDR3 is 13 residues long. V lost 7 bases, J lost 4 bases, and 3 bases stayed unmatched.

The J gene is TRBJ1-4, the V gene TRBV19; D gene ambiguous. V lost 5 bases and J lost 5, with 15 bases in between. The CDR3 sequence is 15 residues long. Germline values: CDR1 LNHDA, CDR2 SQIVND (reference sequence). The CDR3 is CASSLRTAGNEKLFF. The CDR3 bases are TGTGCCAGTAGTCTCCGGACGGCCGGAAATGAAAAACTGTTTTTT.

The rearrangement uses TRBV7-9 and TRBJ1-4; maybe TRBD1 (6 bases). This CDR3 is 17 amino acids long. Trimming pared 1 base from V and 0 bases from J, leaving 12 bases between. The germline V gene encodes CDR1 SEHNR and CDR2 FQNEAQ (reference sequence). The CDR3: CASSLGYREATNEKLFF. The CDR3 bases are TGTGCCAGCAGCTTAGGCTACAGGGAGGCAACTAATGAAAAACTGTTTTTT.

This clone was picked up a small number of times. The chain is built from TRBV4-3 and TRBJ2-2; TRBD1 matches at 8 bases. The CDR3 length is 15 residues. The germline CDR1 and CDR2 sequences are LGHNA and YSLEER. Trimming took 4 bases from V and 3 from J; bases not matched to a gene: 4. The CDR3 reads CASSLMGQDTGELFF. The CDR3 DNA follows: TGCGCCAGCAGCCTCATGGGACAGGACACCGGGGAGCTGTTTTTT.

This chain links TRBV27 with TRBJ2-3; tentative D call: TRBD1 (6 bases). CDR1 is MNHEY, CDR2 SMNVEV, per germline (reference sequence). The CDR3 spans 20 residues. V was pared by 3 bases and J by 4 bases, with 29 bases between. The CDR3 loop reads CASSFYPPASQGRGADTQYF. In nucleotides, the CDR3 is TGTGCCAGCAGTTTCTACCCCCCGGCCTCACAGGGTCGAGGGGCAGATACGCAGTATTTT.

The rearrangement joins TRBV30 to TRBJ1-6; possible D gene TRBD1, 5 bases. There are 14 residues in the CDR3. Germline CDR1 GTSNPN, CDR2 SVGIG (reference sequence). V lost 5 bases to trimming and J lost 7 bases, with 15 bases between them. The CDR3 DNA follows: TGTGCCTGGGGGGCGGGCAGCAAGAATTCACCCCTCCACTTT. This sequence encodes CAWGAGSKNSPLHF. The full variable domain, rest sourced from reference TRBV30 and TRBJ1-6, is SQTIHQWPATLVQPVGSPLSLECTVEGTSNPNLYWYRQAAGRGLQLLFYSVGIGQISSEVPQNLSASRPQDRQFILSSKKLLLSDSGFYLCAWGAGSKNSPLHFGNGTRLTVT.

The chain is built from TRBV5-6 and TRBJ1-5; perhaps TRBD1 as D (6 bases). The CDR3 loop spans 13 amino acids. Trimming shortened V by 1 base and J by 7 bases, and 9 bases separated the two germline ends. The germline CDR1 and CDR2 sequences are SGHDT and YYEEEE. CDR3 coding DNA: TGTGCCAGCAGCTTGACAGGGTCACAGCCCCAGCATTTT. Protein: CASSLTGSQPQHF.